The rows below give T cell receptor beta chains drawn from one sample of a study of a mutant IDH1 vaccine in newly diagnosed glioma. The repertoire was sequenced with immunoSEQ multiplex PCR; TCRdb's copy has only in-frame clones and lacks some. The sample has roughly 99,000 clones; approximately 90% are singletons. The material sequenced was PBMCs, taken from a glioma patient treated with radiotherapy, temozolomide or both. The receptors were gathered from a woman between 45 and 65 years old with glioma. The CDR3 runs from the conserved cysteine through the conserved F or W. Each record gives: V gene, D gene, clone size, J gene, CDR3 protein, CDR3 DNA. The D gene is left open where the match is weak. Rows may omit the clone size; those that give it use once, few, many or a size class.

TRBV4-2	TRBD2	NA	TRBJ2-1	CASSQGEGLAGHNEQFF	TGTGCCAGCAGCCAAGGGGAGGGGCTAGCGGGGCACAATGAGCAGTTCTTC
TRBV18	TRBD2	NA	TRBJ2-3	CASSLVPSGWDTDTQYF	TGTGCCAGCTCACTAGTACCTAGCGGTTGGGACACAGATACGCAGTATTTT
TRBV18	NA	once	TRBJ2-7	CASSLSGTEQYF	TGTGCCAGCTCACTGTCGGGGACCGAGCAGTACTTC
TRBV28	NA	NA	TRBJ2-2	CASSLSGSGELFF	TGTGCCAGCAGTTTATCGGGGTCCGGGGAGCTGTTTTTT
TRBV28	NA	NA	TRBJ2-3	CASSSQAAVGTDTQYF	TGTGCCAGCAGTTCCCAGGCGGCCGTAGGCACAGATACGCAGTATTTT
TRBV7-9	TRBD2	NA	TRBJ2-7	CASSLASGSYEQYF	TGTGCCAGCAGCTTAGCTAGCGGGAGCTACGAGCAGTACTTC
TRBV2	NA	NA	TRBJ1-5	CASNPNPQQPQHF	TGTGCCAGCAACCCAAACCCCCAGCAGCCCCAGCATTTT
TRBV19	NA	NA	TRBJ1-1	CASSVTGLNTEAFF	TGTGCCAGTAGTGTCACAGGTTTGAACACTGAAGCTTTCTTT
TRBV28	TRBD2	NA	TRBJ2-7	CASSFVTSGTEQYF	TGTGCCAGCAGTTTCGTGACTAGCGGGACCGAGCAGTACTTC
TRBV6-5	NA	NA	TRBJ1-1	CASSYNHRINTEAFF	TGTGCCAGCAGTTACAACCACAGGATAAACACTGAAGCTTTCTTT
TRBV7-6	TRBD1	NA	TRBJ1-2	CASSRATGGHGYTF	TGTGCCAGCAGCCGCGCCACAGGGGGCCATGGCTACACCTTC
TRBV29-1	NA	NA	TRBJ1-5	CSVTQQGSGNQPQHF	TGCAGCGTTACCCAACAGGGTTCGGGCAATCAGCCCCAGCATTTT
TRBV2	TRBD2	NA	TRBJ2-5	CASMGGGSETQYF	TGTGCCAGCATGGGGGGAGGGTCAGAGACCCAGTACTTC
TRBV27	TRBD2	NA	TRBJ2-1	CASSPLAGELYNEQFF	TGTGCCAGCAGTCCCCTAGCGGGGGAACTCTACAATGAGCAGTTCTTC
TRBV9	NA	NA	TRBJ2-2	CASSVAANTGELFF	TGTGCCAGCAGCGTAGCCGCGAACACCGGGGAGCTGTTTTTT
TRBV28	TRBD1	NA	TRBJ2-5	CASSPGGEETQYF	TGTGCCAGCAGCCCAGGGGGCGAAGAGACCCAGTACTTC
TRBV9	NA	NA	TRBJ2-7	CASSVAGEGSYEQYF	TGTGCCAGCAGCGTAGCTGGGGAAGGGTCCTACGAGCAGTACTTC
TRBV18	NA	NA	TRBJ1-5	CASSHGTAPSNQPQHF	TGTGCCAGCTCACACGGGACTGCTCCGAGCAATCAGCCCCAGCATTTT
TRBV6-1	NA	NA	TRBJ1-1	CATRGIEAFF	TGTGCCACCAGGGGAATTGAAGCTTTCTTT
TRBV6-6	NA	NA	TRBJ1-1	CASKGRGGGKTEAFF	TGTGCCAGCAAGGGGAGGGGGGGAGGAAAGACTGAAGCTTTCTTT
TRBV6-1	NA	few	TRBJ1-1	CASSEGVISRTVTEAFF	TGTGCCAGCAGTGAAGGGGTAATAAGCAGGACAGTCACTGAAGCTTTCTTT
TRBV6-1	TRBD1	few	TRBJ1-1	CASSSGGAGRTEAFF	TGTGCCAGCTCCTCAGGGGGGGCAGGGAGGACTGAAGCTTTCTTT
TRBV7-8	TRBD1	NA	TRBJ2-3	CASSSIGQGTDTQYF	TGTGCCAGCAGCTCTATTGGACAGGGCACAGATACGCAGTATTTT
TRBV15	TRBD2	NA	TRBJ2-5	CATSRDQAGGETQYF	TGTGCCACCAGCAGAGATCAAGCGGGAGGAGAGACCCAGTACTTC
TRBV25-1	NA	NA	TRBJ1-4	CASSETRDCREKLFF	TGTGCCAGCAGTGAGACGAGGGATTGTCGCGAAAAACTGTTTTTT
TRBV27	TRBD1	NA	TRBJ2-7	CASDAPPQQGAGNEQYF	TGTGCCAGCGACGCGCCCCCCCAACAGGGGGCGGGCAACGAGCAGTACTTC
TRBV28	NA	NA	TRBJ1-5	CALGGGNQPQHF	TGTGCCCTGGGGGGGGGAAATCAGCCCCAGCATTTT
TRBV15	NA	NA	TRBJ2-3	CATSRASLPTQYF	TGTGCCACCAGCAGGGCGAGCCTACCTACGCAGTATTTT
TRBV9	NA	NA	TRBJ2-3	CASSVDATDTQYF	TGTGCCAGCAGCGTAGACGCCACAGATACGCAGTATTTT
TRBV19	TRBD2	NA	TRBJ2-1	CASSMGLAGVPEQFF	TGTGCCAGTAGTATGGGGCTAGCGGGAGTCCCAGAGCAGTTCTTC
TRBV11-1	TRBD2	once	TRBJ2-1	CASSRTTSGIEQFF	TGTGCCAGCAGCAGAACGACTAGCGGGATTGAGCAGTTCTTC
TRBV27	TRBD1	NA	TRBJ1-4	CATQMRTGGNEKLFF	TGTGCCACCCAGATGAGGACAGGGGGTAATGAAAAACTGTTTTTT
TRBV7-9	NA	NA	TRBJ1-1	CASSLRAGMAEAFF	TGTGCCAGCAGCCTCAGAGCAGGGATGGCTGAAGCTTTCTTT
TRBV5-1	TRBD2	once	TRBJ2-3	CASSSTGTSGRAGVDTQYF	TGCGCCAGCAGCTCAACCGGGACTAGCGGGAGGGCCGGTGTAGATACGCAGTATTTT
TRBV4-1	TRBD1	NA	TRBJ2-3	CASSLSRQGFSTDTQYF	TGCGCCAGCAGCCTTTCGAGACAGGGTTTTAGCACAGATACGCAGTATTTT
TRBV12-5	NA	once	TRBJ2-1	CASGLARTGLIADEQFF	TGTGCTAGTGGTTTGGCCCGGACAGGACTAATAGCCGATGAGCAGTTCTTC
TRBV28	NA	NA	TRBJ1-5	CASAPAGTSNQPQHF	TGTGCCAGCGCTCCTGCCGGAACCAGCAATCAGCCCCAGCATTTT
TRBV5-5	NA	NA	TRBJ1-1	CASSFSGAFGTEAFF	TGTGCCAGCAGCTTTTCTGGGGCGTTTGGGACTGAAGCTTTCTTT
TRBV19	NA	NA	TRBJ1-2	CASIPAAIGYNYGYTF	TGTGCCAGTATCCCCGCGGCCATCGGATATAACTATGGCTACACCTTC
TRBV5-1	TRBD1	NA	TRBJ2-1	CARGQVSYNEQFF	TGCGCCAGGGGACAGGTCTCCTACAATGAGCAGTTCTTC
TRBV25-1	TRBD2	few	TRBJ2-5	CASSESSGRETQYF	TGTGCCAGCAGTGAGTCTAGCGGGAGGGAGACCCAGTACTTC
TRBV7-2	NA	NA	TRBJ2-7	CASSQPPGHEQYF	TGTGCCAGCAGCCAGCCCCCCGGCCACGAGCAGTACTTC
TRBV7-3	NA	once	TRBJ1-4	CASSPSGGTNEKLFF	TGTGCCAGCAGCCCCTCCGGGGGGACTAATGAAAAACTGTTTTTT
TRBV10-1	NA	NA	TRBJ2-1	CASSGSVDLAQSSYNEQFF	TGCGCCAGCAGTGGCTCAGTCGACCTAGCGCAGAGCTCCTACAATGAGCAGTTCTTC
TRBV18	NA	NA	TRBJ2-5	CASSPKGGTKETQYF	TGTGCCAGCTCACCTAAAGGGGGAACAAAAGAGACCCAGTACTTC
TRBV11-3	NA	NA	TRBJ2-3	CASSLSGTADTQYF	TGTGCCAGCAGCTTATCGGGGACCGCAGATACGCAGTATTTT
TRBV2	NA	NA	TRBJ2-5	CASRPSFNAGETQYF	TGTGCCAGCAGGCCGAGCTTCAATGCGGGAGAGACCCAGTACTTC
TRBV5-1	TRBD1	NA	TRBJ2-7	CASSLGTGEYEQYF	TGCGCCAGCAGCTTGGGGACAGGAGAATACGAGCAGTACTTC
TRBV2	NA	NA	TRBJ2-5	CASSTYQETQYF	TGTGCCAGCAGTACGTACCAAGAGACCCAGTACTTC
TRBV5-1	NA	once	TRBJ2-2	CASSFSTGETGELFF	TGCGCCAGCAGCTTCTCGACAGGAGAGACCGGGGAGCTGTTTTTT